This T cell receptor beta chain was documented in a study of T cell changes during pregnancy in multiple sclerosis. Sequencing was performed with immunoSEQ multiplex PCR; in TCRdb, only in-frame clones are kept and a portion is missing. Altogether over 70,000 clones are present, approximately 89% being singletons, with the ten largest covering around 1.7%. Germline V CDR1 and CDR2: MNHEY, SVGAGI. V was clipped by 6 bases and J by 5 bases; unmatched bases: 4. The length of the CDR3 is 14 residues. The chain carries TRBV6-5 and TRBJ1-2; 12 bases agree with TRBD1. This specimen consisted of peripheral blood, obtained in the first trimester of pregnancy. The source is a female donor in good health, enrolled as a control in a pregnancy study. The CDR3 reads CASRPGQGAYGYTF. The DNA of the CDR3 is TGTGCCAGCAGACCGGGACAGGGGGCTTATGGCTACACCTTC.